This T cell receptor (beta chain) was documented in a study of blood T cells in healthy people across ages. As for the study in general: In model experiments, template switching was able to capture about one barcoded beta molecule for every two T cells that were present.

Germline V gives CDR1 DFQATT, CDR2 SNEGSKA (reference sequence). V gave up 6 bases and J gave up 7 bases, with 20 bases separating them. The CDR3 consists of 14 residues. This clonotype occurred a few times. Its matching antigen is unknown. Study-wide points: The recorded TCR beta diversity per million T cells decreased in a roughly linear manner with age.

The second PCR ran roughly 6 to 11 cycles with a sample-barcoded 5' primer and J-beta primers. MiXCR was run by TCRdb on the 5' RACE reads, yielding one entry per CDR3 protein. This table has about 1,000,000 distinct CDR3 sequences, 40% to 55% appearing once. The receptor's source is a woman between 55 and 75 years old in good health. The rearrangement uses TRBV20-1 and TRBJ2-3; D is perhaps TRBD2 (6 bases). Sequences were obtained from blood. The CDR3 loop is CSAIARDSTNTQYF. The CDR3 DNA is TGCAGTGCCATAGCCCGGGACTCCACTAATACGCAGTATTTT.